The clone carrying this TCR beta chain was seen ten or more times. Its antigen is unknown. What was amplified from RNA transcripts were TCR beta CDR3 regions. Researchers ran a first-round RT-PCR on the TCR CDR3 using the HTBI primer set. TCRdb recomputed calls from the multiplex PCR reads with MiXCR, one row per CDR3 protein. The table lists approximately 400,000 distinct CDR3 sequences, 14% to 15% of them singletons. It was considered stable Graves' hyperthyroidism when ophthalmopathy did not progress within 18 months. Those patients with uncontrolled infection, other autoimmune disease, pregnancy or lactation were excluded. The data belong to a study of T cells in Graves' hyperthyroidism and ophthalmopathy. The germline CDR1 and CDR2 sequences are KGHSH and LQKENI. The CDR3 runs 16 residues. V was shortened by 2 bases and J by 5 bases, with 18 bases between the two germline ends. Study findings and constraints: Ophthalmopathy was model-predicted a median roughly six months pre-onset.

Sample: blood. The chain has TRBV18 and TRBJ1-1, with D possibly matching TRBD1 (6 bases). The TCR was taken from a woman aged 30 to 39 with Graves' hyperthyroidism. The CDR3 nucleotides read TGTGCCAGCTCACCAATCCCTCTACAGGGATGGACTGAAGCTTTCTTT. Translating gives CASSPIPLQGWTEAFF.